A single sample is the source of the 13 T cell receptor beta chains below, sequenced in a study of beta chain features in type 1 diabetes. The isolated RNA, all of it, was reverse transcribed, so expressed TCRB transcripts were what got sequenced. The table came from immunoSEQ multiplex PCR; TCRdb's copy has only in-frame clones and leaves some out. Seen here are roughly 25,000 clones, about 70% observed once, and the top ten hold about 2.2%. Material for sequencing was Tregs from blood. The receptors here all came from a woman aged 40-49 years in good health.

This clone has just one count. V is TRBV5-1 and J is TRBJ2-3, with 9 bases fitting TRBD1. The V gene end was trimmed by 2 bases and the J gene end by 2 bases; junction bases not matched to a gene: 9. Germline CDR1 SGHRS, CDR2 YFSETQ. CDR3 length equals 17 residues. In nucleotides, the CDR3 is TGCGCCAGCAGCTTAGGGTCCGGGACAGGGTTCACAGATACGCAGTATTTT. It is translated as CASSLGSGTGFTDTQYF.

This rearrangement joins TRBV11-2 to TRBJ1-1, with TRBD1 as a possible D gene (6 bases). Looked up from germline, CDR1 is SGHAT and CDR2 is FQNNGV. The V end was cut by 5 bases, the J end by 3 bases, with 16 bases between. The CDR3 has 15 residues. Here the CDR3 reads CASSLTRGSDTEAFF. The CDR3 DNA sequence: TGTGCCAGCAGCCTTACCAGGGGAAGCGACACTGAAGCTTTCTTT.

This sequence joins TRBV2 and TRBJ1-2, with a possible D match to TRBD1 (5 bases). CDR1 is SNHLY, CDR2 FYNNEI, per germline. Trimming stripped 9 bases from V and 8 bases from J, with 22 bases between. This CDR3 has 14 residues. The chain's CDR3 is CARNAVRGVGGYTF. DNA for the CDR3: TGTGCCAGAAACGCAGTCCGGGGGGTGGGAGGCTACACCTTC.

The rearrangement uses TRBV9 and TRBJ2-1, with 9 bases aligning to TRBD1. Trimming removed 0 bases from V and 1 base from J; junction bases left unmatched: 2. Germline V gene lookup returns CDR1 SGDLS and CDR2 YYNGEE. The CDR3 extends over 16 amino acids. CDR3 region: CASSVVGQGSYNEQFF. CDR3 nucleotides: TGTGCCAGCAGCGTAGTCGGACAGGGGTCCTACAATGAGCAGTTCTTC.

V usage is TRBV2 and J usage is TRBJ2-3; D is unresolved. V gave up 4 bases and J gave up 7 bases, with 3 bases separating them. The CDR3 spans 10 residues. The germline CDR1 and CDR2 sequences are SNHLY and FYNNEI. The CDR3 sequence is CASSVNTQYF. CDR3 nucleotide sequence: TGTGCCAGCAGTGTTAATACGCAGTATTTT.

This clone was counted a few times. The gene calls are TRBV2 and TRBJ2-1; no clear D. Trimming removed 2 bases from V and 1 base from J, with 3 bases in between. Germline V CDR1 and CDR2: SNHLY, FYNNEI. The CDR3 totals 13 residues. The CDR3 nucleotides are TGTGCCAGCAGTGAACAGTCCTACAATGAGCAGTTCTTC. Protein product: CASSEQSYNEQFF.

The chain joins TRBV10-2 to TRBJ1-3; no clear D gene. Germline values: CDR1 WSHSY, CDR2 SAAADI. This CDR3 is 15 amino acids long. V lost 4 bases to trimming and J lost 0 bases, with 10 bases between them. The CDR3 nucleotides are TGCGCCAGCAGTGTTCTACCGAGCTCTGGAAACACCATATATTTT. This sequence encodes CASSVLPSSGNTIYF.

V usage is TRBV11-2 and J usage is TRBJ2-7; TRBD1 matches at 9 bases. V dropped 5 bases and J dropped 7; count of bases not matched to a gene: 12. The CDR3 extends over 15 amino acids. The germline V gene encodes CDR1 SGHAT and CDR2 FQNNGV. The CDR3 nucleotides are TGTGCCAGCAGCAGGCCAGGGACAGGGTCGGGTGAGCAGTACTTC. Its translation is CASSRPGTGSGEQYF.

The rearrangement links TRBV6-6 to TRBJ1-3; D remains ambiguous. This CDR3 contains 12 residues. The germline CDR1 and CDR2 sequences are MNHNY and SVGAGI (reference sequence). V was clipped by 6 bases and J by 4 bases, with 7 bases between them. In DNA, the CDR3 is TGTGCCAGCAGGAGGTTCGGAAACACCATATATTTT. Its protein is CASRRFGNTIYF.

This clone has only a few counts. This chain links TRBV7-2 with TRBJ2-3; 8 bases align to TRBD1. J gave up 4 bases and V 1 base, and 13 bases lay outside the gene matches. The CDR3 length is 18 residues. Germline V gene data show CDR1 as SGHTA and CDR2 as FQGNSA. The CDR3 DNA follows: TGTGCCAGCAGCTTAGGGACAGGGATTACCTCCAGGGCAGATACGCAGTATTTT. It codes for CASSLGTGITSRADTQYF.

The genes are TRBV7-2 and TRBJ2-7; unclear D gene. This CDR3 contains 13 residues. Trimming pared 3 bases from V and 5 bases from J, leaving 11 bases between. Germline V CDR1 and CDR2: SGHTA, FQGNSA. The CDR3 is CASSFGVSNEQYF. The CDR3 nucleotides are TGTGCCAGCAGCTTTGGTGTCTCTAACGAGCAGTACTTC.

The chain employs TRBV11-2 and TRBJ1-5, with 11 nucleotides matching TRBD1. The CDR3 consists of 16 residues. V gave up 4 bases and J gave up 4 bases; unmatched junction bases: 6. Germline V gene lookup returns CDR1 SGHAT and CDR2 FQNNGV. The CDR3 nucleotides are TGTGCCAGCAGCTCTGGACAGGGGGCAGGTAATCAGCCCCAGCATTTT. Translating gives CASSSGQGAGNQPQHF.

This sequence joins TRBV5-1 and TRBJ2-5, with TRBD2 matching over 7 bases. The CDR3 sequence is 16 residues long. J was trimmed by 1 base and V by 4 bases; bases with no gene match: 10. Germline V CDR1 and CDR2: SGHRS, YFSETQ. This CDR3 is CASSPTRGLSQETQYF. The CDR3 DNA follows: TGCGCCAGCAGCCCTACCCGGGGACTATCCCAAGAGACCCAGTACTTC.